This T cell receptor (beta chain) was documented in a study of beta chain features in type 1 diabetes. Germline V CDR1 and CDR2: KGHSH, LQKENI. Trimming pared 1 base from V and 4 bases from J, leaving 10 bases between. The CDR3 contains 14 residues. Each population that was sorted was more than 95% pure. This clone was found a few times. The antigen is not known. The sample holds other DNA sequences that translate to the same CDR3. Study-wide points: Insertions at VDJ junctions were less frequent in type 1 diabetes patients. These patients also deleted more nucleotides at the same junctions. Significant though moderate, a shortening of TCRB CDR3s appeared in all four CD4+ subsets of Type 1 diabetes patients. When cDNA is sequenced, cells with high TCR expression could be over-represented.

Reverse transcribing all isolated RNA meant expressed TCRB transcripts were sequenced. Profiled with immunoSEQ multiplex PCR; TCRdb holds only in-frame clones, not every one. The sample carries roughly 400,000 clones, 8.5% to 10% recorded once. The rearrangement links TRBV18 to TRBJ1-1; a possible D gene is TRBD1 (6 bases). This TCR was sampled from a man younger than 40 with type 1 diabetes. Material for sequencing was central memory CD4+ T cells from blood. The CDR3 is CASSPQGEGTEAFF. The CDR3 DNA reads TGTGCCAGCTCACCACAGGGGGAGGGCACTGAAGCTTTCTTT.